Each of the 22 T cell receptor beta chains below was sequenced from the same sample in a study of CD8+ T cells in alopecia areata. TCR sequencing used cDNA made by reverse transcription of extracted RNA. Assay used: immunoSEQ multiplex PCR; TCRdb lists only in-frame clones, some missing. The sample includes under 250,000 clones, more than 50% of them seen just once. Sequencing input: CD8+ T cells sorted from blood. The receptors shown here come from a human donor in good health.

This clone came up a few times. V usage is TRBV23-1 and J usage is TRBJ1-4, with D possibly TRBD1 on 5 matching bases. TRBV23-1 is designated an ORF whose function remains uncertain. Trimming removed 6 bases at V and 4 bases at J, with 21 bases between. This CDR3 spans 17 amino acids. This CDR3 reads CASRSSVPGLDNEKLFF. CDR3 coding DNA: TGCGCCAGCAGATCCTCCGTTCCGGGACTTGATAATGAAAAACTGTTTTTT.

The rearrangement joins TRBV27 to TRBJ2-3, with D uncertain. V lost 10 bases, J lost 3 bases, and 17 bases lay in between. The CDR3 is 14 residues long. Germline V CDR1 and CDR2: MNHEY, SMNVEV (reference sequence). CDR3 protein: CATTGYPATDTQYF. Here the CDR3 DNA reads TGTGCCACCACCGGCTACCCTGCAACAGATACGCAGTATTTT.

The chain couples TRBV18 to TRBJ2-5; D is possibly TRBD2 (5 bases). V gave up 2 bases and J gave up 5 bases, with 21 bases separating them. There are 17 residues in the CDR3. The germline V gene encodes CDR1 KGHSH and CDR2 LQKENI. As DNA, the CDR3 is TGTGCCAGCTCACCAAGCGGAAGCAGCTACCTTCGGGAGACCCAGTACTTC. Translating it yields CASSPSGSSYLRETQYF.

This clone was seen a handful of times. V is TRBV27 and J is TRBJ1-2; weak D call: TRBD1 (6 bases). This CDR3 contains 15 residues. CDR1 is MNHEY and CDR2 is SMNVEV in the germline V gene (reference sequence). Trimming removed 6 bases at V and 7 bases at J, with 21 bases between. As DNA, the CDR3 is TGTGCCAGCAGGAATCGACAAGGGGGATCGGGTGGCTACACCTTC. Amino acid sequence: CASRNRQGGSGGYTF.

This chain connects TRBV30 to TRBJ1-1, with TRBD1 as a possible D gene (6 bases). This CDR3 comprises 14 residues. V lost 2 bases and J lost 6, with 16 bases in between. Germline loops: CDR1 GTSNPN, CDR2 SVGIG (reference sequence). The CDR3 DNA reads as TGTGCCTGGAGTCGACCCACAGGGATCGCTGAAGCTTTCTTT. It translates to CAWSRPTGIAEAFF.

The chain links TRBV29-1 to TRBJ2-3, with D uncertain. The germline V gene encodes CDR1 SQVTM and CDR2 ANQGSEA. The CDR3 is 13 residues long. Trimming took off 4 bases at V and 2 bases at J, with 10 bases between the two ends. The CDR3 protein is CSVVDMITDTQYF. The CDR3 coding sequence is TGCAGCGTTGTCGACATGATCACAGATACGCAGTATTTT.

This clone was counted a few times. This chain links TRBV27 with TRBJ1-6; possible D gene TRBD1, 5 bases. V lost 7 bases and J lost 6, with 10 bases in between. The length of the CDR3 is 13 residues. CDR1 and CDR2 from the germline V gene are MNHEY and SMNVEV (reference sequence). The DNA of the CDR3 is TGTGCCAGCACCCTGGGGACTAATTCACCCCTCCACTTT. Its translation is CASTLGTNSPLHF.

The chain recombines TRBV15 with TRBJ1-4; D is possibly TRBD1 (5 bases). CDR1 LNHNV and CDR2 YYDKDF come from the germline V gene (reference sequence). Trimming shortened V by 9 bases and J by 4 bases, and 12 bases separated the two germline ends. This CDR3 contains 13 residues. CDR3 residues: CATRGGLNEKLFF. CDR3 sequence (DNA): TGTGCCACGCGGGGCGGACTTAATGAAAAACTGTTTTTT.

The chain couples TRBV27 to TRBJ2-7; the D gene could be TRBD1 or TRBD2 (5 bases each). V was shortened by 4 bases and J by 2 bases, with 15 bases between the two germline ends. The CDR3 is 15 amino acids. CDR1 is MNHEY, CDR2 SMNVEV, per germline (reference sequence). The DNA for the CDR3 is TGTGCCAGCAGTTCCCCCGGGACGGCCACCTACGAGCAGTACTTC. Translation gives CASSSPGTATYEQYF.

This chain links TRBV12-5 with TRBJ1-2, with D unclear. The CDR3 sequence is 13 residues long. V lost 0 bases, J lost 0 bases, and 2 bases lay in between. Germline loops: CDR1 LGHNT, CDR2 FRNRAP. This chain's CDR3 is CASGLVSNYGYTF. The DNA of the CDR3 is TGTGCTAGTGGTTTGGTTTCTAACTATGGCTACACCTTC.

In this sample, this clone turned up a few times. The gene calls are TRBV29-1 and TRBJ2-7; D tentatively reads TRBD1 or TRBD2 (5 bases each). This CDR3 is 14 amino acids long. Germline CDR1 is SQVTM and CDR2 is ANQGSEA. V lost 5 bases, J lost 5 bases, and 19 bases lay in between. CDR3 sequence reads: CSVSALGPGNEQYF. The CDR3, as DNA: TGCAGCGTTTCGGCCCTGGGGCCGGGGAACGAGCAGTACTTC.

V usage is TRBV29-1 and J usage is TRBJ1-1, with a possible D match to TRBD1 (6 bases). The V gene lost 0 bases and the J gene lost 5 bases, with 10 bases spanning the gap. The CDR3 extends over 13 amino acids. The germline V gene encodes CDR1 SQVTM and CDR2 ANQGSEA. CDR3 protein: CSVEEGARTEAFF. The CDR3 region has the DNA TGCAGCGTTGAAGAGGGGGCGAGGACTGAAGCTTTCTTT.

V and J are TRBV18 and TRBJ1-2, with 10 bases identical to TRBD1. The CDR3 loop spans 17 amino acids. Trimming took 6 bases from V and 0 from J; bases not matched to a gene: 10. Germline V gene lookup returns CDR1 KGHSH and CDR2 LQKENI. The CDR3 region is CASSLTGGAEANYGYTF. The CDR3 DNA sequence: TGTGCCAGCTCGTTGACAGGGGGCGCCGAAGCTAACTATGGCTACACCTTC.

V is TRBV7-8 and J is TRBJ2-1, with D uncertain. CDR1 SGHVS and CDR2 FQNEAQ come from the germline V gene. The V and J ends lost 1 base and 0 bases respectively, with 10 bases between them. CDR3 length: 16 amino acids. The CDR3 loop reads CASSLGGRISYNEQFF. The CDR3 DNA is TGTGCCAGCAGCTTAGGAGGACGCATCTCCTACAATGAGCAGTTCTTC.

This clone has a single count. CDR3 nucleotide sequence: TGTGCCAGCAGAGCGACAGGTTCCGTCTACGAGCAGTACTTC. Encoded protein: CASRATGSVYEQYF. The V and J genes are TRBV7-9 and TRBJ2-7; D is perhaps TRBD1 (6 bases). This CDR3 is built from 14 residues. V was trimmed by 6 bases and J by 3 bases, leaving 15 bases between them. Germline CDR1 is SEHNR and CDR2 is FQNEAQ (reference sequence).

This sequence joins TRBV29-1 and TRBJ2-7; possibly TRBD1 for D (6 bases). Trimming pared 0 bases from V and 5 bases from J, leaving 14 bases between. This CDR3 has 14 amino acids. In germline, CDR1 is SQVTM, CDR2 ANQGSEA. As DNA, the CDR3 is TGCAGCGTTGAAGATCAGGGGTTCGACGACGAGCAGTACTTC. It is translated as CSVEDQGFDDEQYF.

CDR3 residues: CASSLEAGGSTDTQYF. In DNA form, the CDR3 reads TGTGCCAGCAGCTTAGAAGCGGGGGGGTCCACAGATACGCAGTATTTT. The rearrangement links TRBV13 to TRBJ2-3; 10 bases map to TRBD2. Per the germline V gene, CDR1 is PRHDT and CDR2 is FYEKMQ (reference sequence). V was pared by 1 base and J by 2 bases, with 3 bases of the junction left unmatched. CDR3 length equals 16 residues.

The chain links TRBV7-6 to TRBJ1-3, with 8 nucleotides matching TRBD1. Germline V gives CDR1 SGHVS, CDR2 FNYEAQ. With 5 bases clipped from V and 2 bases from J, the junction kept 5 bases outside the gene matches. The CDR3 runs to 15 residues. CDR3: CASSTSDRAGNTIYF. Here the CDR3 DNA reads TGTGCCAGCAGCACCTCGGACAGGGCTGGAAACACCATATATTTT.

Regarding this clone: Other DNA variants within this sample encode the same CDR3. The chain is built from TRBV19 and TRBJ1-5; no firm D call. The length of the CDR3 is 12 residues. The V end was cut by 3 bases, the J end by 6 bases, with 6 bases between. Germline loops: CDR1 LNHDA, CDR2 SQIVND (reference sequence). The CDR3 nucleotides are TGTGCCAGTAGTATCGGGAGTCAGCCCCAGCATTTT. It codes for CASSIGSQPQHF.

Regarding this clone: Other DNA sequences of this sample code for an identical CDR3. This chain's CDR3 is CASSWGGDTQYF. CDR3 in DNA: TGTGCCAGCAGTTGGGGGGGAGATACGCAGTATTTT. The V gene is TRBV27, the J gene TRBJ2-3; 7 positions match TRBD2. The CDR3 is 12 residues long. Germline V lookup: CDR1 MNHEY, CDR2 SMNVEV (reference sequence). The V gene end was trimmed by 4 bases and the J gene end by 5 bases; junction bases not matched to a gene: 0.

This clone was detected only a few times. CDR3 protein: CASSLWGGGNQPQHF. CDR3 nucleotide sequence: TGTGCCAGCAGCTTATGGGGAGGAGGCAATCAGCCCCAGCATTTT. The chain is built from TRBV7-8 and TRBJ1-5; unclear D gene. CDR1 is SGHVS, CDR2 FQNEAQ, per germline. The CDR3 contains 15 residues. With 2 bases removed from V and 2 bases from J, the gap between germline ends came to 10 bases.

The chain has TRBV2 and TRBJ2-7; D gene unclear. Germline-derived CDR1 and CDR2 are SNHLY and FYNNEI. The CDR3 has 13 amino acids. Trimming shortened V by 0 bases and J by 2 bases, and 5 bases separated the two germline ends. CDR3 in DNA: TGTGCCAGCAGTGAAGCTTATACCTACGAGCAGTACTTC. It yields the protein CASSEAYTYEQYF.